This section outlines one T cell receptor (beta chain) sequence together with its context. The data derive from a study of T cell responses to AZD1222 COVID-19 vaccine. The data were produced by immunoSEQ multiplex PCR, yet TCRdb's version contains in-frame clones alone and is incomplete. Of more than 85,000 clones listed, about 88% were seen once; the top ten hold approximately 19%. Germline-derived CDR1 and CDR2 are MNHEY and SVGAGI. V lost 7 bases to trimming and J lost 2 bases, with 15 bases between them. CDR3 length equals 14 residues. The sequences come from peripheral blood, collected on day 0 of AZD1222 vaccination. The clonotype originates from an adult in good health. V is TRBV6-5 and J is TRBJ2-7, with D possibly being TRBD1 (6 bases). CDR3 in amino acids: CASTPGQGTYEQYF. CDR3 in DNA: TGTGCCAGCACTCCCGGGCAGGGGACCTACGAGCAGTACTTC.